This T cell receptor beta chain was identified during a study of cytomegalovirus exposure and HLA in healthy donors. The study's findings and limits: Per published accounts, TCR beta sequences correctly predicted the HLA-A and HLA-B alleles of most subjects. A missense DCLRE1C variant was associated with V- and J-gene trimming of TCR beta chains in a later analysis, and an independent cohort replicated the association. Follow-up analysis found HLA locus-dependent TCR association rates, highest for DRB1 and lowest for HLA-C.

Concerning this clone: The antigen is undetermined.

The germline gives CDR1 SGHRS, CDR2 YFSETQ. The trim removed 1 base at V and 6 bases at J, leaving 7 bases unmatched. This CDR3 is built from 15 residues. The PCR had 60 Vbeta and 13 Jbeta primers. Profiling relied on immunoSEQ multiplex PCR, and the TCRdb table lists in-frame clones only, not all of them. The table lists roughly 190,000 clones, under 80% of them singletons. Specimen: PBMCs. This clonotype was sampled from a man between 40 and 49 years old in good health and CMV-seronegative. The chain joins TRBV5-1 to TRBJ2-3; 8 bases match TRBD1. CDR3 sequence: CASSLSGTGEDTQYF. Written as DNA, the CDR3 is TGCGCCAGCAGCTTGTCGGGGACAGGAGAGGATACGCAGTATTTT. The variable domain in full, with the rest retrieved from reference TRBV5-1 and TRBJ2-3, is KAGVTQTPRYLIKTRGQQVTLSCSPISGHRSVSWYQQTPGQGLQFLFEYFSETQRNKGNFPGRFSGRQFSNSRSEMNVSTLELGDSALYLCASSLSGTGEDTQYFGPGTRLTVL.